The 2 T cell receptor beta chains presented below share a single source sample, sequenced in a study of human T cells and chemical hapten exposure. The time point was: patch test 3, about 24 weeks after DPC sensitization. Treatment denoted: therapeutic diphenylcyclopropenone sensitization with weekly scalp DPC. From the RACE reads, TCRdb called clonotypes with MiXCR, one entry per CDR3 protein. The sample records some 89,000 distinct CDR3 sequences, 25% to 35% being singletons. The source material was whole blood, sampled in connection with sensitization to the hapten diphenylcyclopropenone (DPC). The source is a man in his forties with alopecia areata. Some clones in this sample may be carry-over from other donors' samples.

This clonotype showed up just a few times. The chain links TRBV9 to TRBJ2-3, with 7 bases lining up with TRBD1. The CDR3 has 16 residues. V shed 3 bases and J 2 bases; nucleotides not matched to a gene: 9. CDR1 SGDLS and CDR2 YYNGEE come from the germline V gene. CDR3 residues: CASSGNRDRITDTQYF. The CDR3 region has the DNA TGTGCCAGCAGCGGAAACCGGGACAGAATCACAGATACGCAGTATTTT.

This sequence joins TRBV28 and TRBJ2-7; no clear D gene. This CDR3 is 13 amino acids long. V lost 3 bases and J 2 bases, leaving 8 bases between the germline ends. Germline CDR1 reads MDHEN; CDR2 reads SYDVKM. The CDR3 loop reads CASSLALAYEQYF. In DNA, the CDR3 is TGTGCCAGCAGTTTGGCCCTCGCCTACGAGCAGTACTTC.